This TCR beta chain stems from a study of graft-versus-host responses after intestinal transplantation (dated by TCRdb to about 2021). Context from the whole study: Recipients received multivisceral, liver-intestinal, or isolated intestinal transplants. Anti-thymocyte globulin induction was given to all recipients, followed by maintenance tacrolimus and steroids for 2 to 3 years. After intestinal transplantation, graft-versus-host and host-versus-graft alloreactive T cell clones were followed in the graft, circulation and bone marrow using bulk TCR-beta CDR3 sequencing. To identify alloreactive clones, pre-transplant mixed lymphocyte reaction products were sequenced and then compared with unstimulated pre-transplant donor and recipient T cells. Of the 20 to 25 intestinal transplant recipients enrolled in the cohort, one of whom was a retransplant, a few patients without pretransplant specimens were excluded. A peak of at least 4% donor T cells among recipient peripheral blood mononuclear cells was the definition used for donor T cell macrochimerism. Rather than being sequenced by the commercial service, samples from three later patients were sequenced in-house on an Illumina MiSeq and processed with MiXCR. General conclusions and limits of the study: Patients with donor T cell macrochimerism had high GvH to HvG T cell clonal ratios in their allografts. GvH clones turned up in recipient bone marrow, with some appearing earlier in ileal mucosa or blood, a pattern consistent with an intestinal mucosal origin. Early after transplant, peak levels of circulating GvH clones were found to be associated with declines in HvG clones. Conclusions were limited by the relatively low number and heterogeneity of intestinal transplant patients.

The germline V gene gives CDR1 as SQVTM and CDR2 as ANQGSEA. From the cysteine up to the phenylalanine, the CDR3 has a length of 15 residues. Kept here is only the CDR3 DNA, which spans 45 bases and is read in frame from base 1. Ends trimmed: V by 1 base, J by 2 bases; bases unmatched to a gene: 4. A word on this clone: The antigen this receptor binds is unknown. Base-call qualities are not available, and no considerably larger clone is one nucleotide away.

To prepare the library, the immunoSEQ multiplex PCR assay was applied. For most patients, genomic DNA was isolated with the Qiagen DNeasy Blood and Tissue Kit and shipped frozen to Adaptive Biotechnologies for TCR sequencing. For most patients, high-throughput TCR-beta CDR3 sequencing of genomic DNA was performed by Adaptive Biotechnologies. Per the authors' processing: Adaptive's ImmunoSEQ software supplied the TCR sequencing data for approximately 18 patients, while MiXCR and VDJtools were used to process a few other patients. To correct CD4 versus CD8 sorting errors, any sequence found in both subsets at a frequency ratio below 5:1 was removed. Because the origin of CDR3 nucleotide sequences shared between donor and recipient could not be assigned, those sequences were removed. To count as alloreactive, a clone needed at least 2-fold expansion over unstimulated cells and a minimum CFSE-low frequency of 0.002% (template counts) or 0.001% (read counts). Mappable clones were those detected in sequenced pre-transplant spleen, lymph node, or MLR CFSE-low populations of the donor or recipient. The cumulative frequency of alloreactive clones was calculated as a percentage of all sequences, weighted by copy number. Drawn from immuneACCESS, this table holds only the in-frame rearrangements with V and J called that TCRdb kept. Clones are partly lost; checked studies trace under half to an unresolved V gene and leave the rest unexplained. V and J calls and clone size come straight from that table; D and trimming were deduced from the DNA. The sample data list about 99,000 clones, and approximately 94% of these were observed just once. The top ten hold roughly 1.2% of the sample.

Reading the label with the study, this specimen's time point is: cells obtained before transplantation from donor or recipient. CD3+CD4+ and CD3+CD8+ populations were FACS-sorted from unstimulated pre-transplant donor and recipient cells taken from spleen or lymph nodes. The receptor chain draws on TRBV29-1 and TRBJ2-7; 11 bases in between match TRBD1. The sequence came from a human donor who received an intestinal transplant. The specimen comprised unstimulated CD8+ T cells sorted from spleen or lymph node cells, sampled before intestinal transplant. The CDR3 corresponds to CSVEVGGQGAYEQYF. The DNA sequence is given as TGCAGCGTTGAAGTTGGGGGACAGGGGGCCTACGAGCAGTACTTC.